The next 30 T cell receptor beta chains were all read from a single sample in a study of radiotherapy plus CTLA-4 blockade in lung cancer. Produced via immunoSEQ multiplex PCR; TCRdb's table is partial and in-frame only. The data hold 25,000 to 35,000 clones, with roughly 77% observed a single time. The sample was peripheral blood, taken from a patient treated with radiotherapy plus ipilimumab. The receptors derive from a human donor with non-small cell lung cancer that progressed on radiotherapy plus ipilimumab.

This chain links TRBV18 with TRBJ1-5, with a tentative D call TRBD1 (6 bases). Germline V gene sequence: CDR1 KGHSH, CDR2 LQKENI. This CDR3 region has 15 residues. Deletions cut 6 bases from V and 3 bases from J, with 15 bases between. CDR3 amino acids: CASSQTTGLNQPQHF. As DNA, the CDR3 is TGTGCCAGCTCGCAAACGACAGGACTCAATCAGCCCCAGCATTTT. Full variable domain (missing parts from reference TRBV18 and TRBJ1-5): NAGVMQNPRHLVRRRGQEARLRCSPMKGHSHVYWYRQLPEEGLKFMVYLQKENIIDESGMPKERFSAEFPKEGPSILRIQQVVRGDSAAYFCASSQTTGLNQPQHFGDGTRLSIL.

This clone occurred a few times. Other DNA sequences in this specimen translate into the identical CDR3. In DNA form, the CDR3 reads TGCGCCAGCAGCCCGGGACAGGGGGGATACGAGCAGTACTTC. Translation gives CASSPGQGGYEQYF. The rearrangement joins TRBV5-1 to TRBJ2-7; 11 bases are a match to TRBD1. Germline V gives CDR1 SGHRS, CDR2 YFSETQ. This CDR3 is 14 amino acids long. V dropped 4 bases and J dropped 4; count of bases not matched to a gene: 4.

This clone is a singleton in its sample. The V call is TRBV19, the J call TRBJ2-2; D is possibly TRBD2 (5 bases). V was clipped by 3 bases and J by 6 bases, with 11 bases between them. The CDR3 runs 14 residues. Germline loops: CDR1 LNHDA, CDR2 SQIVND (reference sequence). This chain's CDR3 is CASSIALVPGELFF. DNA of the CDR3: TGTGCCAGTAGTATCGCACTAGTACCCGGGGAGCTGTTTTTT.

This rearrangement joins TRBV7-8 to TRBJ2-2, with TRBD1 matching over 8 bases. J lost 8 bases, V lost 5 bases, and 10 bases had no gene match. The CDR3 sequence is 15 residues long. Germline CDR1 and CDR2: SGHVS and FQNEAQ. CDR3 nucleotide sequence: TGTGCCAGCAGCCCTGGGGCAGGGGGCGGAGGGGAGCTGTTTTTT. Protein: CASSPGAGGGGELFF.

The gene calls are TRBV29-1 and TRBJ2-7; tentatively, D is TRBD1 (6 bases). The CDR3 spans 12 residues. The V end was cut by 4 bases, the J end by 2 bases, with 9 bases between. Germline CDR1 SQVTM, CDR2 ANQGSEA. CDR3 DNA sequence: TGCAGCGTTGCTCGGGACACCTACGAGCAGTACTTC. Translation gives CSVARDTYEQYF.

CDR3 protein: CASSLDRGLYGYTF. The CDR3 DNA reads as TGTGCCAGCAGTTTAGACAGGGGCCTCTATGGCTACACCTTC. This chain joins TRBV27 and TRBJ1-2; TRBD1 agrees at 8 bases. Germline trimming cut 2 bases from V and 4 bases from J; bases unmatched to any gene: 3. The CDR3 is 14 residues long. The germline gives CDR1 MNHEY, CDR2 SMNVEV (reference sequence).

J is TRBJ2-2 and V is TRBV10-3; 7 bases are a match to TRBD1. The junction had 10 bases not matched to a gene; V was cut back by 10 bases and J by 2 bases. The V gene's germline CDR1 is ENHRY and CDR2 SYGVKD. The CDR3 length is 15 residues. The CDR3 bases are TGTGCCACCGCCGGGACAGCAATAAACACCGGGGAGCTGTTTTTT. It yields the protein CATAGTAINTGELFF.

The chain links TRBV19 to TRBJ1-5, with TRBD1 matching over 8 bases. The germline V gene encodes CDR1 LNHDA and CDR2 SQIVND (reference sequence). V dropped 7 bases and J dropped 7; count of bases not matched to a gene: 9. The CDR3 has 14 residues. The DNA of the CDR3 is TGTGCCAGTATCGGACAGGGAATAGGCCAGCCCCAGCATTTT. Encoded protein: CASIGQGIGQPQHF. The full variable domain, rest sourced from reference TRBV19 and TRBJ1-5, is DGGITQSPKYLFRKEGQNVTLSCEQNLNHDAMYWYRQDPGQGLRLIYYSQIVNDFQKGDIAEGYSVSREKKESFPLTVTSAQKNPTAFYLCASIGQGIGQPQHFGDGTRLSIL.

The chain links TRBV5-1 to TRBJ2-5; the match to TRBD2 covers 8 bases. The germline gives CDR1 SGHRS, CDR2 YFSETQ. J was trimmed by 1 base and V by 4 bases; bases with no gene match: 3. There are 14 residues in the CDR3. CDR3: CASSPGLGQETQYF. In DNA form, the CDR3 reads TGCGCCAGCAGCCCGGGACTAGGCCAAGAGACCCAGTACTTC.

The sample holds a few counts of this clone. J is TRBJ1-3 and V is TRBV19; a possible D gene is TRBD1 (6 bases). This CDR3 is 17 amino acids long. Germline-derived CDR1 and CDR2 are LNHDA and SQIVND (reference sequence). With 6 bases removed from V and 0 bases from J, the gap between germline ends came to 18 bases. CDR3 coding DNA: TGTGCCAGTAGCTACAGGGACGGGGCTCCCTCTGGAAACACCATATATTTT. Translated: CASSYRDGAPSGNTIYF.

The chain recombines TRBV9 with TRBJ1-2; D may be TRBD1 (6 bases). V lost 5 bases and J 3 bases, leaving 20 bases between the germline ends. This CDR3 spans 16 amino acids. Per germline, CDR1 SGDLS and CDR2 YYNGEE. The CDR3 sequence is CASSPGRGLIDYGYTF. The CDR3 nucleotides are TGTGCCAGCAGTCCGGGCAGGGGCCTCATAGACTATGGCTACACCTTC.

The chain is built from TRBV27 and TRBJ2-1; 8 nucleotides match TRBD2. CDR3 length equals 15 residues. The junction had 9 bases not matched to a gene; V was cut back by 5 bases and J by 6 bases. Germline V gives CDR1 MNHEY, CDR2 SMNVEV (reference sequence). The CDR3 here is CASSIGLARGNEQFF. The DNA of the CDR3 is TGTGCCAGCAGTATCGGACTAGCTCGAGGCAATGAGCAGTTCTTC.

The V call is TRBV6-5, the J call TRBJ2-5; maybe TRBD2 (6 bases). The V gene lost 5 bases and the J gene lost 2 bases, with 15 bases spanning the gap. The CDR3 covers 15 residues. Germline values: CDR1 MNHEY, CDR2 SVGAGI. CDR3 residues: CASSIRVGGQETQYF. The CDR3, as DNA: TGTGCCAGCAGTATTCGGGTGGGGGGTCAAGAGACCCAGTACTTC.

V usage is TRBV28 and J usage is TRBJ2-3, with 8 bases that match TRBD2. The germline V gene encodes CDR1 MDHEN and CDR2 SYDVKM. The J segment lost 2 bases and the V segment lost 3 bases, leaving 10 bases of the junction unmatched. The CDR3 extends over 17 amino acids. The CDR3 sequence is CASSFWGAGGSTDTQYF. The DNA of the CDR3 is TGTGCCAGCAGTTTTTGGGGGGCGGGGGGTTCCACAGATACGCAGTATTTT.

The chain uses TRBV10-2 and TRBJ1-5, with 7 bases lining up with TRBD1. The ends lost 6 bases at V and 2 bases at J; junction bases unmatched: 4. Germline V gives CDR1 WSHSY, CDR2 SAAADI. The CDR3 has 14 amino acids. The chain's CDR3 is CASSDDRGNQPQHF. The CDR3 nucleotides read TGCGCCAGCAGCGACGACAGGGGCAATCAGCCCCAGCATTTT.

The V gene is TRBV19, the J gene TRBJ1-4, with D possibly TRBD1 on 5 matching bases. Germline CDR1 and CDR2: LNHDA and SQIVND (reference sequence). Trimming removed 4 bases at V and 3 bases at J, with 27 bases between. The CDR3 is made up of 20 amino acids. CDR3 protein: CASSRSLGQFVQGSNEKLFF. The CDR3 nucleotides read TGTGCCAGTAGTAGGTCGTTGGGGCAGTTTGTCCAGGGATCTAATGAAAAACTGTTTTTT.

This chain uses TRBV27 with TRBJ2-1; 8 nucleotides match TRBD2. This CDR3 region has 15 residues. V dropped 1 base and J dropped 6; count of bases not matched to a gene: 5. Germline V gene data show CDR1 as MNHEY and CDR2 as SMNVEV (reference sequence). The DNA of the CDR3 is TGTGCCAGCAGTTTATTAGGGACTAGGGGCAATGAGCAGTTCTTC. Its translation is CASSLLGTRGNEQFF.

The chain couples TRBV2 to TRBJ2-7; TRBD1 agrees at 7 bases. The germline V gene has CDR1 SNHLY and CDR2 FYNNEI. V was clipped by 7 bases and J by 0 bases; unmatched bases: 6. This CDR3 is built from 14 residues. For the CDR3, the DNA is TGTGCCAGCAAGGGGACAGTGAGCTCCTACGAGCAGTACTTC. Protein: CASKGTVSSYEQYF. The complete variable domain, with remaining parts taken from reference TRBV2 and TRBJ2-7, reads EPEVTQTPSHQVTQMGQEVILRCVPISNHLYFYWYRQILGQKVEFLVSFYNNEISEKSEIFDDQFSVERPDGSNFTLKIRSTKLEDSAMYFCASKGTVSSYEQYFGPGTRLTVT.

The rearrangement joins TRBV7-9 to TRBJ2-7; D possibly corresponds to TRBD1 (6 bases). V was shortened by 2 bases and J by 2 bases, with 10 bases between the two germline ends. CDR3 size: 14 residues. The germline CDR1 and CDR2 sequences are SEHNR and FQNEAQ (reference sequence). CDR3 region: CASSLQDRAYEQYF. The CDR3 DNA reads TGTGCCAGCAGCTTACAGGACAGAGCCTACGAGCAGTACTTC.

This chain links TRBV5-6 with TRBJ1-2, with a tentative D call TRBD1 (6 bases). This CDR3 contains 14 residues. The V and J ends lost 2 bases and 5 bases respectively, with 13 bases between them. From germline, CDR1 is SGHDT and CDR2 YYEEEE. The CDR3 region has the DNA TGTGCCAGCAGCTTTCCAACAGGGAGATATGGCTACACCTTC. Translation gives CASSFPTGRYGYTF. The entire variable domain, with the rest obtained from reference TRBV5-6 and TRBJ1-2, is as follows: DAGVTQSPTHLIKTRGQQVTLRCSPKSGHDTVSWYQQALGQGPQFIFQYYEEEERQRGNFPDRFSGHQFPNYSSELNVNALLLGDSALYLCASSFPTGRYGYTFGSGTRLTVV.

The chain has TRBV9 and TRBJ1-2, with D hard to call. Trimming shortened V by 2 bases and J by 3 bases, and 17 bases separated the two germline ends. CDR3 length: 16 amino acids. The germline V gene encodes CDR1 SGDLS and CDR2 YYNGEE. The DNA for the CDR3 is TGTGCCAGCAGCGTCTCGAGGGCAGGAGGGTACTATGGCTACACCTTC. It specifies CASSVSRAGGYYGYTF. Full variable domain (outside the CDR3, taken from reference TRBV9 and TRBJ1-2): DSGVTQTPKHLITATGQRVTLRCSPRSGDLSVYWYQQSLDQGLQFLIQYYNGEERAKGNILERFSAQQFPDLHSELNLSSLELGDSALYFCASSVSRAGGYYGYTFGSGTRLTVV.

This clone has more than one count but fewer than ten. This rearrangement joins TRBV7-2 to TRBJ2-1; D remains ambiguous. V was trimmed by 5 bases and J by 10 bases, leaving 12 bases between them. The CDR3 sequence is 12 residues long. Germline lookup yields CDR1 SGHTA and CDR2 FQGNSA. The CDR3 coding sequence is TGTGCCAGCAGCCCTAGTTTGGCCGAGCAGTTCTTC. The encoded protein is CASSPSLAEQFF. Full variable domain (remainder filled in from reference TRBV7-2 and TRBJ2-1): GAGVSQSPSNKVTEKGKDVELRCDPISGHTALYWYRQSLGQGLEFLIYFQGNSAPDKSGLPSDRFSAERTGGSVSTLTIQRTQQEDSAVYLCASSPSLAEQFFGPGTRLTVL.

The chain has TRBV29-1 and TRBJ1-1, with 7 bases that match TRBD1. The V and J ends lost 6 bases and 2 bases, in that order; junction bases with no gene match: 9. CDR3 size: 14 residues. Germline-derived CDR1 and CDR2 are SQVTM and ANQGSEA. CDR3 in DNA: TGCAGCGTCCAAAGGACAGGAAAAAACACTGAAGCTTTCTTT. Amino acids: CSVQRTGKNTEAFF.

The chain has TRBV7-3 and TRBJ2-1, with 8 bases identical to TRBD2. The CDR3 has 18 residues. Germline CDR1 and CDR2: SGHTA and FQGTGA. The V and J ends lost 1 base and 5 bases, in that order; junction bases with no gene match: 13. The CDR3 DNA sequence: TGTGCCAGCAGCTTAATCGTGTGGCGGCGGGGGGCCCACAATGAGCAGTTCTTC. Its translation is CASSLIVWRRGAHNEQFF.

V and J are TRBV5-6 and TRBJ1-5, with 10 bases aligning to TRBD1. CDR1 and CDR2 from the germline V gene are SGHDT and YYEEEE. V was pared by 4 bases and J by 7 bases, with 8 bases of the junction left unmatched. The CDR3 extends over 15 amino acids. As DNA, the CDR3 is TGTGCCAGCAGCCTAGGACAGGGGGTAGGACAGCCCCAGCATTTT. Protein sequence: CASSLGQGVGQPQHF.

This CDR3 reads CASSEQGPNQPQHF. Written as DNA, the CDR3 is TGTGCCAGCAGTGAGCAGGGGCCCAATCAGCCCCAGCATTTT. This sequence joins TRBV2 and TRBJ1-5; the D gene is possibly TRBD1 (6 bases). V lost 3 bases and J lost 3, with 9 bases in between. This CDR3 has 14 residues. The germline gives CDR1 SNHLY, CDR2 FYNNEI.

This chain links TRBV13 with TRBJ2-3; D is ambiguous. Germline V CDR1 and CDR2: PRHDT, FYEKMQ (reference sequence). The V end lost 5 bases, the J end lost 1 base, and 16 bases lay between the germline ends. This CDR3 region has 16 residues. DNA of the CDR3: TGTGCCAGCAGCCATCGACGGAACCTAGGCACAGATACGCAGTATTTT. This encodes CASSHRRNLGTDTQYF.

As regards this clone: The CDR3 does not close with the conserved phenylalanine or tryptophan, likely indicating a read error. The rearrangement uses TRBV5-6 and TRBJ1-2; D perhaps matches TRBD1 (6 bases). The CDR3 spans 15 residues. Germline CDR1 SGHDT, CDR2 YYEEEE. V was trimmed by 5 bases and J by 3 bases, leaving 17 bases between them. The DNA of the CDR3 is TGTGCCAGCAGTCCGGACAGCCCAGGGGACTATGGCTACACCCTC. It codes for CASSPDSPGDYGYTL.

J is TRBJ2-7 and V is TRBV7-8, with 8 bases matching TRBD2. This CDR3 is 15 amino acids long. J was trimmed by 1 base and V by 1 base; bases with no gene match: 3. CDR1 is SGHVS, CDR2 FQNEAQ, per germline. CDR3 sequence (DNA): TGTGCCAGCAGCTTAGTTGGACTAGCTTCCTACGAGCAGTACTTC. This encodes CASSLVGLASYEQYF.

This clone was seen only once. V gene TRBV19 combines with J gene TRBJ2-6; 13 bases map to TRBD2. Per germline, CDR1 LNHDA and CDR2 SQIVND (reference sequence). V lost 4 bases, J lost 1 base, and 4 bases stayed unmatched. The CDR3 is made up of 18 amino acids. CDR3 nucleotide sequence: TGTGCCAGTAGTAAACTAGCGGGGGGGGGATCTGGGGCCAACGTCCTGACTTTC. Translating it yields CASSKLAGGGSGANVLTF.